These 23 T cell receptor beta chains were all obtained from the same sample, sequenced in a study of blood T cell repertoires in COVID-19. The method was immunoSEQ multiplex PCR; TCRdb's version includes in-frame clones alone and lacks a portion of them. The sample lists around 330,000 clones; roughly 87% were seen once. The sequencing sample was made of PBMCs or T cells enriched from blood (not recorded which). All receptors derive from a woman aged 18-29 years who had recovered from COVID-19.

About this clone: One junction end does not reproduce the germline sequence, and a read error may be involved. The J gene is TRBJ2-7, the V gene TRBV5-4, with 9 positions matching TRBD2. Looked up from germline, CDR1 is SGHNT and CDR2 is YYREEE (reference sequence). CDR3 length: 14 residues. For the CDR3, the DNA is TGTGCCAGCAGTTTGGCTAGCGGGACCTACGAGCAGTACTTC. It specifies CASSLASGTYEQYF.

The chain uses TRBV11-2 and TRBJ2-1; 13 bases fit TRBD2. V dropped 2 bases and J dropped 8; count of bases not matched to a gene: 6. The CDR3 is made up of 16 amino acids. Germline V gives CDR1 SGHAT, CDR2 FQNNGV. The CDR3 DNA sequence: TGTGCCAGCAGCTTATGGACTAGCGGGAGTGGCGATGAGCAGTTCTTC. The encoded protein is CASSLWTSGSGDEQFF.

In its sample, this clone was seen once. The V and J genes are TRBV20-1 and TRBJ1-6; perhaps TRBD1 as D (6 bases). Between the trimmed V and J ends, which lost 3 bases and 8 bases, there was a span of 26 bases. CDR1 is DFQATT and CDR2 is SNEGSKA in the germline V gene (reference sequence). This CDR3 spans 18 amino acids. The CDR3 region is CSASVGSGGLLGDSPLHF. DNA of the CDR3: TGCAGTGCTAGTGTCGGGTCTGGGGGCTTACTGGGGGATTCACCCCTCCACTTT.

This sequence joins TRBV7-8 and TRBJ1-2; D call uncertain. Deletions cut 0 bases from V and 4 bases from J, with 12 bases between. CDR1 and CDR2 from the germline V gene are SGHVS and FQNEAQ. This CDR3 comprises 15 residues. The CDR3 DNA sequence: TGTGCCAGCAGCTTAGCGCGTGGAGGAATCTATGGCTACACCTTC. It specifies CASSLARGGIYGYTF.

CDR3 protein: CASSFSLSTEAFF. In nucleotides, the CDR3 is TGTGCCAGCAGTTTTAGTCTGAGCACTGAAGCTTTCTTT. The chain is built from TRBV28 and TRBJ1-1, with D hard to call. The length of the CDR3 is 13 residues. The ends were cut back, 3 bases at V and 4 bases at J, with 9 bases in the middle. Looked up from germline, CDR1 is MDHEN and CDR2 is SYDVKM.

The V gene is TRBV27, the J gene TRBJ1-4; TRBD1 matches at 11 bases. After removal of 5 bases from V and 7 bases from J, the junction contained 9 bases not matched to a gene. Germline assignment: CDR1 MNHEY and CDR2 SMNVEV (reference sequence). The CDR3 is 16 amino acids. CDR3 in amino acids: CASSTRTGGDAEKLFF. DNA of the CDR3: TGTGCCAGCAGTACCCGGACAGGGGGCGATGCTGAAAAACTGTTTTTT.

The rearrangement uses TRBV5-1 and TRBJ1-5; 7 positions match TRBD1. V was clipped by 0 bases and J by 1 base; unmatched bases: 1. The germline V gene encodes CDR1 SGHRS and CDR2 YFSETQ. There are 15 residues in the CDR3. The CDR3 DNA follows: TGCGCCAGCAGCTTGGACAGGGGAAGCAATCAGCCCCAGCATTTT. It encodes CASSLDRGSNQPQHF.

The rearrangement links TRBV9 to TRBJ1-1; no firm D call. V lost 3 bases, J lost 1 base, and 10 bases lay in between. The CDR3 runs to 14 residues. Germline lookup yields CDR1 SGDLS and CDR2 YYNGEE. The CDR3 loop is CASSDQVSNTEAFF. The CDR3, as DNA: TGTGCCAGCAGCGATCAGGTTTCGAACACTGAAGCTTTCTTT.

The genes are TRBV3-1 (or the pseudogene TRBV3-2) and TRBJ1-3; the D is unclear. Between the trimmed V and J ends, which lost 4 bases and 0 bases, there was a span of 4 bases. The CDR3 consists of 13 residues. Germline CDR1 and CDR2: LGHDT and YNNKEL (reference sequence). CDR3 bases: TGTGCCAGCAGCCCGAGCTCTGGAAACACCATATATTTT. It translates to CASSPSSGNTIYF.

The chain carries TRBV7-2 and TRBJ1-6, with unresolved D. Germline CDR1 and CDR2: SGHTA and FQGNSA. V lost 3 bases and J lost 4, with 13 bases in between. The CDR3 consists of 16 residues. The CDR3 DNA is TGTGCCAGCAGCTTTACTAGTACCCTTTATAATTCACCCCTCCACTTT. Translated, it gives CASSFTSTLYNSPLHF.

The rearrangement links TRBV7-2 to TRBJ2-2; TRBD1 matches at 8 bases. This CDR3 spans 17 amino acids. With V trimmed by 5 bases and J by 4 bases, 12 bases remained unmatched. The V gene's germline CDR1 is SGHTA and CDR2 FQGNSA. In nucleotides, the CDR3 is TGTGCCAGCAGCGCGGGGACAGGAAGGGGGGCCACCGGGGAGCTGTTTTTT. Protein: CASSAGTGRGATGELFF.

The rearrangement uses TRBV11-3 and TRBJ2-3; the match to TRBD2 covers 11 bases. V lost 5 bases, J lost 8 bases, and 6 bases stayed unmatched. Germline lookup yields CDR1 SGHNT and CDR2 YENEEA. The CDR3 length is 14 residues. CDR3 region: CASSPTSGGVTQYF. The CDR3 coding sequence is TGTGCCAGCAGCCCAACTAGCGGGGGTGTTACGCAGTATTTT. Full variable domain (missing parts from reference TRBV11-3 and TRBJ2-3): EAGVVQSPRYKIIEKKQPVAFWCNPISGHNTLYWYLQNLGQGPELLIRYENEEAVDDSQLPKDRFSAERLKGVDSTLKIQPAELGDSAVYLCASSPTSGGVTQYFGPGTRLTVL.

In DNA, the CDR3 is TGTGCCAGTAGTAAACTAAGCTCCTACGAGCAGTACTTC. It specifies CASSKLSSYEQYF. The chain uses TRBV19 and TRBJ2-7; D gene uncertain. Between the trimmed V and J ends, which lost 4 bases and 0 bases, there was a span of 7 bases. There are 13 residues in the CDR3. Germline V gene lookup returns CDR1 LNHDA and CDR2 SQIVND (reference sequence).

The chain links TRBV21-1 to TRBJ1-6. TRBV21-1 is assigned pseudogene status. This CDR3 is built from 12 residues. The CDR3 DNA reads as TGTGCCAGCAGCAAACTGAATTCACCCCTCCACTTT. Protein sequence: CASSKLNSPLHF.

V usage is TRBV27 and J usage is TRBJ2-1, with 8 nucleotides matching TRBD2. Germline V gene sequence: CDR1 MNHEY, CDR2 SMNVEV (reference sequence). This CDR3 contains 18 residues. Unmatched junction bases numbered 11, after V lost 4 bases and J lost 0 bases. CDR3 sequence reads: CASSSPSTSGGSYNEQFF. DNA of the CDR3: TGTGCCAGCAGTTCCCCCTCTACTAGCGGCGGCTCCTACAATGAGCAGTTCTTC.

The V and J genes are TRBV18 and TRBJ2-3; 10 nucleotides match TRBD2. J lost 0 bases, V lost 3 bases, and 6 bases had no gene match. There are 17 residues in the CDR3. From germline, CDR1 is KGHSH and CDR2 LQKENI. CDR3 residues: CASSPWTSGVSTDTQYF. The CDR3 bases are TGTGCCAGCTCACCCTGGACTAGCGGTGTTAGCACAGATACGCAGTATTTT.

The chain joins TRBV30 to TRBJ1-1; possibly TRBD1 for D (6 bases). The CDR3 runs to 13 residues. V lost 2 bases to trimming and J lost 4 bases, with 11 bases between them. The germline V gene encodes CDR1 GTSNPN and CDR2 SVGIG (reference sequence). Here the CDR3 DNA reads TGTGCCTGGAGTTCAGGGGCGGGCACTGAAGCTTTCTTT. It translates to CAWSSGAGTEAFF.

This clone was counted between two and nine times. This sequence joins TRBV2 and TRBJ1-1; tentatively, D is TRBD1 (6 bases). V lost 6 bases, J lost 1 base, and 12 bases lay in between. This CDR3 comprises 14 residues. The germline V gene encodes CDR1 SNHLY and CDR2 FYNNEI. CDR3 nucleotides: TGTGCCAGCAGCCAGCACAGGGAGAACACTGAAGCTTTCTTT. Translating it yields CASSQHRENTEAFF.

The V call is TRBV29-1, the J call TRBJ1-1; the D is unclear. The CDR3 runs 13 residues. CDR1 SQVTM and CDR2 ANQGSEA come from the germline V gene. Deletions cut 7 bases from V and 0 bases from J, with 12 bases between. This chain's CDR3 is CSAPREVNTEAFF. CDR3 DNA: TGCAGCGCGCCGAGGGAGGTGAACACTGAAGCTTTCTTT. Full variable domain (missing parts from reference TRBV29-1 and TRBJ1-1): SAVISQKPSRDICQRGTSLTIQCQVDSQVTMMFWYRQQPGQSLTLIATANQGSEATYESGFVIDKFPISRPNLTFSTLTVSNMSPEDSSIYLCSAPREVNTEAFFGQGTRLTVV.

This clone was seen just once. The chain carries TRBV4-1 and TRBJ1-4; the D gene is possibly TRBD1 (5 bases). V was clipped by 4 bases and J by 8 bases, with 11 bases between them. Germline V CDR1 and CDR2: MGHRA, YSYEKL. The CDR3 has 13 residues. Here the CDR3 DNA reads TGCGCCAGCAGCCCGTCCCCAGGGGAAAAACTGTTTTTT. Its protein product is CASSPSPGEKLFF.

V is TRBV28 and J is TRBJ2-1, with 8 bases lining up with TRBD1. Looked up from germline, CDR1 is MDHEN and CDR2 is SYDVKM. CDR3 length: 14 amino acids. The junction had 6 bases not matched to a gene; V was cut back by 3 bases and J by 8 bases. The CDR3 is CASSLSQGADEQFF. DNA of the CDR3: TGTGCCAGCAGTTTGAGTCAGGGGGCGGATGAGCAGTTCTTC.

This clone was detected once. This chain joins TRBV19 and TRBJ1-4; D is unresolved. Germline loops: CDR1 LNHDA, CDR2 SQIVND (reference sequence). CDR3 length: 15 amino acids. V gave up 7 bases and J gave up 0 bases, with 12 bases separating them. The DNA of the CDR3 is TGTGCCAGTACTACGTCAGGCTCAACTAATGAAAAACTGTTTTTT. Its translation: CASTTSGSTNEKLFF.

This clone was recorded a few times. CDR3 residues: CASSLAVRLAKNIQYF. CDR3 nucleotide sequence: TGTGCCAGCAGCTTAGCGGTCAGATTAGCCAAAAACATTCAGTACTTC. The V and J genes are TRBV7-9 and TRBJ2-4; D unclear. V was cut by 0 bases and J by 0 bases, with 9 bases left in between. The CDR3 extends over 16 amino acids. Germline V CDR1 and CDR2: SEHNR, FQNEAQ (reference sequence).